This T cell receptor (beta chain) stems from a study of radiotherapy plus CTLA-4 blockade in lung cancer. TCRdb keeps only in-frame clones here, not all; method: immunoSEQ multiplex PCR. The table shows just over 35,000 clones, with more than 80% occurring only once. Germline V gives CDR1 PRHDT, CDR2 FYEKMQ (reference sequence). J was trimmed by 3 bases and V by 5 bases; bases with no gene match: 7. The CDR3 totals 16 residues. Specimen: peripheral blood, collected from a patient treated with radiotherapy plus ipilimumab. This rearrangement joins TRBV13 to TRBJ2-4, with 10 bases that match TRBD2. The receptor was isolated from a human donor with non-small cell lung cancer who had stable disease on radiotherapy plus ipilimumab. CDR3 protein: CASSGRLAGVKNIQYF. Written as DNA, the CDR3 is TGTGCCAGCAGCGGGCGGCTAGCGGGAGTCAAAAACATTCAGTACTTC.